This section outlines one T cell receptor (beta chain) sequence together with its context. This sample was included in a study of blood T cell repertoires in COVID-19. V lost 2 bases and J 0 bases, leaving 18 bases between the germline ends. This CDR3 region has 18 residues. CDR1 is SGHRS, CDR2 YFSETQ, per germline. Using immunoSEQ multiplex PCR, the repertoire was profiled, and TCRdb retains in-frame clones only, with some absent. The data contain more than 300,000 clones, 85% to 90% of them singletons. This receptor was identified in a woman aged 18-35 years who had recovered from COVID-19. The sequencing sample was made of PBMCs or T cells enriched from blood (not recorded which). This chain uses TRBV5-1 with TRBJ1-3, with D uncertain. CDR3 nucleotide sequence: TGCGCCAGCAGCTTTCAGCCCCGTCCGGAGGTCTCTGGAAACACCATATATTTT. Its protein product is CASSFQPRPEVSGNTIYF. The variable domain in full, with the rest retrieved from reference TRBV5-1 and TRBJ1-3, is KAGVTQTPRYLIKTRGQQVTLSCSPISGHRSVSWYQQTPGQGLQFLFEYFSETQRNKGNFPGRFSGRQFSNSRSEMNVSTLELGDSALYLCASSFQPRPEVSGNTIYFGEGSWLTVV.